The rows below give T cell receptor beta chains drawn from one sample of a study of quantifying T cell responses using KT2 cells. MiXCR, run by TCRdb on the UMI-ligation and nested PCR reads, gives a single entry per CDR3 protein. The table lists about 30,000 distinct CDR3 sequences, less than 7.5% of them singletons, with approximately 14% in the top ten. The sample taken for sequencing was PBMCs spiked with cells of the T cell clone KT2. The receptors here all came from a human donor. The CDR3 runs from the conserved cysteine through the conserved F or W. D genes are given only for firm matches. Rows may omit the clone size; those that give it use once, few, many or a size class.

d_call: TRBD1; v_call: TRBV6-5; j_call: TRBJ1-1; clone_size: NA; cdr3_aa: CASSSNRGQAFF; cdr3_nt: TGTGCCAGCAGTTCCAACAGGGGCCAAGCTTTCTTT
d_call: NA; v_call: TRBV7-2; j_call: TRBJ2-3; clone_size: NA; cdr3_aa: CASSATRGSTDTQYF; cdr3_nt: TGTGCCAGCAGCGCCACTAGAGGGTCCACAGATACGCAGTATTTT
d_call: TRBD1; v_call: TRBV9; j_call: TRBJ1-5; clone_size: NA; cdr3_aa: CASSRTGVSNQPQHF; cdr3_nt: TGTGCCAGCAGCCGTACAGGGGTAAGCAATCAGCCCCAGCATTTT
d_call: NA; v_call: TRBV30; j_call: TRBJ2-3; clone_size: NA; cdr3_aa: CAFGASGTDTQYF; cdr3_nt: TGTGCCTTCGGTGCCTCTGGCACAGATACGCAGTATTTT
d_call: NA; v_call: TRBV7-2; j_call: TRBJ2-1; clone_size: many; cdr3_aa: CASSLVSGSSSYNEQFF; cdr3_nt: TGTGCCAGCAGCTTAGTATCCGGGTCGAGCTCCTACAATGAGCAGTTCTTC
d_call: TRBD2; v_call: TRBV6-5; j_call: TRBJ2-3; clone_size: many; cdr3_aa: CASSHLMGGLSTDTQYF; cdr3_nt: TGTGCCAGCAGCCATCTTATGGGAGGGCTTAGCACAGATACGCAGTATTTT
d_call: TRBD1; v_call: TRBV28; j_call: TRBJ1-5; clone_size: few; cdr3_aa: CASTTLRDRGYGYQPQHF; cdr3_nt: TGTGCCAGCACCACCCTCCGGGACAGGGGGTATGGTTACCAGCCCCAGCATTTT
d_call: NA; v_call: TRBV18; j_call: TRBJ1-2; clone_size: few; cdr3_aa: CASSPQTVGVYGYTF; cdr3_nt: TGTGCCAGCTCACCACAGACAGTAGGTGTCTATGGCTACACCTTC
d_call: TRBD2; v_call: TRBV7-3; j_call: TRBJ2-3; clone_size: many; cdr3_aa: CASSSLLAGGPDTQYF; cdr3_nt: TGTGCCAGCAGCTCGCTCCTAGCGGGAGGGCCAGATACGCAGTATTTT
d_call: TRBD2; v_call: TRBV29-1; j_call: TRBJ2-1; clone_size: many; cdr3_aa: CSSRTSGGEQFF; cdr3_nt: TGCAGTTCCCGGACTAGCGGAGGTGAGCAGTTCTTC
d_call: TRBD2; v_call: TRBV4-1; j_call: TRBJ2-5; clone_size: many; cdr3_aa: CASSSTGTSGETQYF; cdr3_nt: TGCGCCAGCAGTTCAACCGGGACTAGCGGAGAGACCCAGTACTTC
d_call: NA; v_call: TRBV27; j_call: TRBJ1-4; clone_size: many; cdr3_aa: CASRSLGYEKLFF; cdr3_nt: TGTGCCAGCAGGTCCCTGGGGTATGAAAAACTGTTTTTT
d_call: NA; v_call: TRBV20-1; j_call: TRBJ1-2; clone_size: many; cdr3_aa: CSARDRSRGDGYTF; cdr3_nt: TGCAGTGCTAGAGATAGAAGCAGGGGAGATGGCTACACCTTC
d_call: NA; v_call: TRBV7-6; j_call: TRBJ2-7; clone_size: NA; cdr3_aa: CASSLASDYEQYF; cdr3_nt: TGTGCCAGCAGCTTAGCATCCGACTACGAGCAGTACTTC
d_call: TRBD1; v_call: TRBV5-6; j_call: TRBJ2-3; clone_size: many; cdr3_aa: CASRLDRGRLRDTQYF; cdr3_nt: TGTGCCAGCAGACTTGACAGGGGCCGTCTAAGAGATACGCAGTATTTT
d_call: NA; v_call: TRBV5-1; j_call: TRBJ2-7; clone_size: few; cdr3_aa: CASSSIAGNEQYF; cdr3_nt: TGCGCCAGCAGCTCAATAGCCGGAAACGAGCAGTACTTC
d_call: NA; v_call: TRBV12-3/TRBV12-4; j_call: TRBJ1-5; clone_size: many; cdr3_aa: CASSFSLDSNQPQHF; cdr3_nt: TGTGCCAGCAGTTTTAGTTTGGATAGCAATCAGCCCCAGCATTTT
d_call: TRBD1; v_call: TRBV5-1; j_call: TRBJ1-1; clone_size: many; cdr3_aa: CASGQGPNTEAFF; cdr3_nt: TGCGCCAGCGGACAGGGACCGAACACTGAAGCTTTCTTT
d_call: NA; v_call: TRBV20-1; j_call: TRBJ2-3; clone_size: many; cdr3_aa: CSAMTVTTATQYF; cdr3_nt: TGCAGTGCCATGACTGTCACCACAGCTACGCAGTATTTT
d_call: NA; v_call: TRBV27; j_call: TRBJ1-1; clone_size: many; cdr3_aa: CASSSPLRSNTEAFF; cdr3_nt: TGTGCCAGCAGTTCGCCATTGCGGTCGAACACTGAAGCTTTCTTT
d_call: NA; v_call: TRBV5-4; j_call: TRBJ1-6; clone_size: many; cdr3_aa: CASQGGYNSPLHF; cdr3_nt: TGTGCCAGCCAGGGAGGCTATAATTCACCCCTCCACTTT
d_call: TRBD1; v_call: TRBV28; j_call: TRBJ2-5; clone_size: NA; cdr3_aa: CASSFSGTGVQETQYF; cdr3_nt: TGTGCCAGCAGTTTCTCCGGGACAGGGGTTCAAGAGACCCAGTACTTC
d_call: TRBD2; v_call: TRBV4-3; j_call: TRBJ2-1; clone_size: few; cdr3_aa: CASSPGGIAGGSYNEQFF; cdr3_nt: TGCGCCAGCAGCCCTGGGGGTATAGCGGGAGGGAGCTACAATGAGCAGTTCTTC
d_call: NA; v_call: TRBV7-9; j_call: TRBJ1-3; clone_size: many; cdr3_aa: CASSLDSRGNTIYF; cdr3_nt: TGTGCCAGCAGCTTAGACAGCCGTGGAAACACCATATATTTT
d_call: NA; v_call: TRBV11-2; j_call: TRBJ1-1; clone_size: many; cdr3_aa: CASSRTRGTEAFF; cdr3_nt: TGTGCCAGCAGCCGCACGAGGGGCACTGAAGCTTTCTTT
d_call: NA; v_call: TRBV12-3/TRBV12-4; j_call: TRBJ1-1; clone_size: NA; cdr3_aa: CASSFGLAWTPNTEAFF; cdr3_nt: TGTGCCAGCAGTTTTGGTTTGGCGTGGACTCCGAACACTGAAGCTTTCTTT
d_call: NA; v_call: TRBV7-3; j_call: TRBJ1-2; clone_size: many; cdr3_aa: CASSLSGPSITTF; cdr3_nt: TGTGCCAGCAGCTTATCGGGACCGAGCATTACCACCTTC
d_call: NA; v_call: TRBV28; j_call: TRBJ2-3; clone_size: NA; cdr3_aa: CASRAFPQVGVTDTQYF; cdr3_nt: TGTGCCAGCAGGGCCTTCCCTCAGGTGGGAGTAACAGATACGCAGTATTTT
d_call: NA; v_call: TRBV6-2/TRBV6-3; j_call: TRBJ2-1; clone_size: few; cdr3_aa: CASSTGPYAYNEQFF; cdr3_nt: TGTGCCAGCAGTACCGGACCCTACGCATACAATGAGCAGTTCTTC
d_call: NA; v_call: TRBV6-5; j_call: TRBJ1-4; clone_size: many; cdr3_aa: CASSLSGDYEKLFF; cdr3_nt: TGTGCCAGCAGTTTATCAGGGGATTATGAAAAACTGTTTTTT
d_call: NA; v_call: TRBV4-3; j_call: TRBJ2-5; clone_size: few; cdr3_aa: CASTQNHPGRGGTQYF; cdr3_nt: TGCGCCAGCACCCAAAACCACCCGGGGAGAGGAGGGACCCAGTACTTC
d_call: TRBD2; v_call: TRBV7-7; j_call: TRBJ2-7; clone_size: few; cdr3_aa: CASSLIGTRYEQYF; cdr3_nt: TGTGCTAGCAGCTTAATAGGGACTAGATACGAGCAGTACTTC
d_call: NA; v_call: TRBV30; j_call: TRBJ1-4; clone_size: many; cdr3_aa: CAWSVGRAAVKLFF; cdr3_nt: TGTGCCTGGAGTGTAGGTCGTGCGGCGGTAAAACTGTTTTTT
d_call: TRBD1; v_call: TRBV20-1; j_call: TRBJ1-6; clone_size: NA; cdr3_aa: CSARDMTGYNSPLHF; cdr3_nt: TGCAGTGCTAGAGACATGACAGGGTATAATTCACCCCTCCACTTT
d_call: NA; v_call: TRBV11-3; j_call: TRBJ1-1; clone_size: few; cdr3_aa: CASSIEGRGNTEAFF; cdr3_nt: TGTGCCAGCAGCATAGAGGGACGGGGAAACACTGAAGCTTTCTTT
d_call: NA; v_call: TRBV30; j_call: TRBJ2-2; clone_size: NA; cdr3_aa: CAWSGGVTGELFF; cdr3_nt: TGTGCCTGGAGTGGTGGGGTAACAGGGGAGCTGTTTTTT
d_call: TRBD2; v_call: TRBV6-1; j_call: TRBJ2-4; clone_size: many; cdr3_aa: CASSEGGEGLQYF; cdr3_nt: TGTGCCAGCAGTGAAGGGGGGGAGGGACTTCAGTACTTC
d_call: NA; v_call: TRBV30; j_call: TRBJ2-2; clone_size: NA; cdr3_aa: CAWSGQFEVGELFF; cdr3_nt: TGTGCCTGGAGTGGACAGTTCGAGGTCGGGGAGCTGTTTTTT
d_call: NA; v_call: TRBV7-7; j_call: TRBJ2-5; clone_size: NA; cdr3_aa: CASSPGSGGQETQYF; cdr3_nt: TGTGCCAGCAGCCCGGGGAGCGGCGGACAAGAGACCCAGTACTTC
d_call: NA; v_call: TRBV5-4; j_call: TRBJ2-1; clone_size: NA; cdr3_aa: CASSLFRNEQFF; cdr3_nt: TGTGCCAGCAGCTTGTTTCGAAATGAGCAGTTCTTC
d_call: TRBD1; v_call: TRBV12-5; j_call: TRBJ2-4; clone_size: few; cdr3_aa: CASGNGQATGKNIQYF; cdr3_nt: TGTGCTAGTGGTAACGGACAGGCCACTGGCAAAAACATTCAGTACTTC
d_call: NA; v_call: TRBV4-1; j_call: TRBJ1-1; clone_size: many; cdr3_aa: CASSPIDQGNTEAFF; cdr3_nt: TGCGCCAGCAGCCCCATCGACCAGGGGAACACTGAAGCTTTCTTT
d_call: NA; v_call: TRBV2; j_call: TRBJ2-6; clone_size: NA; cdr3_aa: CASAYRSGANVLTF; cdr3_nt: TGTGCCAGCGCTTATCGCTCTGGGGCCAACGTCCTGACTTTC
d_call: NA; v_call: TRBV11-3; j_call: TRBJ2-1; clone_size: many; cdr3_aa: CASSLYSGNEQFF; cdr3_nt: TGTGCCAGCAGCTTATACTCAGGGAATGAGCAGTTCTTC
d_call: TRBD2; v_call: TRBV6-4; j_call: TRBJ2-3; clone_size: many; cdr3_aa: CASSDGTSGTDTQYF; cdr3_nt: TGTGCCAGCAGTGACGGGACTAGCGGCACAGATACGCAGTATTTT
d_call: TRBD1; v_call: TRBV9; j_call: TRBJ1-1; clone_size: many; cdr3_aa: CASSGIGTDNTEAFF; cdr3_nt: TGTGCCAGCAGCGGTATCGGGACAGATAACACTGAAGCTTTCTTT
d_call: NA; v_call: TRBV12-3/TRBV12-4; j_call: TRBJ2-7; clone_size: NA; cdr3_aa: CASSLISQNLYEQYF; cdr3_nt: TGTGCCAGCAGTTTAATCTCACAGAATCTCTACGAGCAGTACTTC